The rows below give T cell receptor beta chains drawn from one sample of a study of blood T cell repertoires in COVID-19. Measured with immunoSEQ multiplex PCR; TCRdb has only the in-frame clones, and not every one. The sample lists about 130,000 clones, 75% to 90% occurring once. The sample was peripheral blood. The origin of the receptors is a woman older than 75 with COVID-19, enrolled during active disease. The CDR3 runs from the conserved cysteine through the conserved F or W. The D gene is left open where the match is weak. The listing skips clone size in some rows; elsewhere it reads once, few, many or a size class.

-	TRBV28	TRBJ1-1	-	CASSQGGAAEAFF	TGTGCCAGCAGTCAAGGGGGGGCGGCTGAAGCTTTCTTT
-	TRBV7-3	TRBJ2-2	-	CASSSQETNTGELFF	TGTGCCAGCAGCTCACAAGAAACGAACACCGGGGAGCTGTTTTTT
-	TRBV19	TRBJ1-2	-	CASSTTYQTLYGYTF	TGTGCCAGTAGTACAACCTATCAAACTCTCTATGGCTACACCTTC
-	TRBV9	TRBJ1-4	-	CASSVGGVSGKLFF	TGTGCCAGCAGCGTAGGGGGGGTTTCAGGAAAACTGTTTTTT
-	TRBV5-4	TRBJ2-2	TRBD2	CASSLAAREGHGELFF	TGTGCCAGCAGCTTGGCAGCGCGGGAGGGCCACGGGGAGCTGTTTTTT
few	TRBV7-2	TRBJ2-5	-	CASSLAREETQYF	TGTGCCAGCAGCTTAGCAAGGGAGGAGACCCAGTACTTC
-	TRBV7-2	TRBJ2-2	TRBD1	CASRFTGGTGELFF	TGTGCCAGCAGATTCACAGGGGGCACCGGGGAGCTGTTTTTT
-	TRBV18	TRBJ2-5	TRBD1	CASSLDRGETQYF	TGTGCCAGCTCACTCGACAGGGGAGAGACCCAGTACTTC
medium-sized	TRBV4-2	TRBJ2-7	TRBD2	CASSAQTSGMTYEQYF	TGTGCCAGCAGCGCACAAACTAGCGGGATGACCTACGAGCAGTACTTC
once	TRBV4-3	TRBJ1-1	TRBD1	CASSQRDRATEAFF	TGCGCCAGCAGCCAGCGGGACAGGGCAACTGAAGCTTTCTTT
-	TRBV6-5	TRBJ2-7	TRBD1	CASISGQGPYEQYF	TGTGCCAGTATTTCGGGACAGGGGCCTTACGAGCAGTACTTC
-	TRBV19	TRBJ1-5	TRBD1	CASSTGGGNQPQHF	TGTGCCAGTAGTACAGGGGGTGGCAATCAGCCCCAGCATTTT
once	TRBV6-5	TRBJ1-6	TRBD1	CASREDRGPSPLHF	TGTGCCAGCAGGGAGGACAGGGGGCCTTCACCCCTCCACTTT
-	TRBV7-9	TRBJ2-7	-	CASSLAPSPGYEQYF	TGTGCCAGCAGCTTAGCACCGTCGCCCGGCTACGAGCAGTACTTC
-	TRBV9	TRBJ2-1	TRBD1	CASSVGQGTYNEQFF	TGTGCCAGCAGCGTAGGACAGGGCACCTACAATGAGCAGTTCTTC
-	TRBV5-8	TRBJ1-3	-	CASSLRGTIYF	TGTGCCAGCAGCCTCAGGGGAACCATATATTTT
-	TRBV27	TRBJ2-3	-	CASGWGVTDTQYF	TGTGCCAGCGGGTGGGGGGTAACAGATACGCAGTATTTT
-	TRBV18	TRBJ2-7	-	CASSPPARTYEQYF	TGTGCCAGCTCACCACCGGCCAGGACCTACGAGCAGTACTTC
-	TRBV18	TRBJ2-1	-	CASSPAGSGSYNEQFF	TGTGCCAGCTCCCCTGCCGGGTCAGGGTCCTACAATGAGCAGTTCTTC
-	TRBV4-3	TRBJ2-3	-	CASSQAGGSTDTQYF	TGCGCCAGCAGCCAAGCAGGGGGGAGCACAGATACGCAGTATTTT
-	TRBV10-3	TRBJ2-3	TRBD2	CAISEAGADTQYF	TGTGCCATCAGTGAAGCGGGAGCGGATACGCAGTATTTT
-	TRBV7-8	TRBJ1-1	TRBD1	CASSRRDRLNTEAFF	TGTGCCAGCAGCCGACGGGACAGGTTGAACACTGAAGCTTTCTTT
-	TRBV7-9	TRBJ2-7	TRBD2	CASSPGVAGDREYF	TGTGCCAGCAGCCCCGGGGTAGCGGGAGATCGTGAGTACTTC
-	TRBV11-2	TRBJ1-1	-	CASSQAGAGRAFF	TGTGCCAGCAGCCAAGCAGGGGCGGGCAGAGCTTTCTTT
-	TRBV28	TRBJ2-7	-	CASRPRVWHGQQYF	TGTGCCAGCAGGCCCAGGGTATGGCATGGTCAGCAGTACTTC
-	TRBV5-8	TRBJ2-3	TRBD2	CASSLVASGNTDTQYF	TGTGCCAGCAGCTTGGTCGCTAGCGGGAACACAGATACGCAGTATTTT
-	TRBV28	TRBJ2-1	-	CASGDFYNEQFF	TGTGCCAGCGGGGACTTCTACAATGAGCAGTTCTTC
-	TRBV27	TRBJ2-5	TRBD2	CASSRTVAGGLETQYF	TGTGCCAGCAGTAGAACTGTAGCGGGGGGTTTGGAGACCCAGTACTTC
-	TRBV7-9	TRBJ2-3	-	CASSDSLSTDTQYF	TGTGCCAGCAGCGACTCCTTAAGCACAGATACGCAGTATTTT
-	TRBV5-1	TRBJ2-3	-	CASSVGGLATDTQYF	TGCGCCAGCAGCGTCGGTGGTCTAGCCACAGATACGCAGTATTTT
-	TRBV9	TRBJ2-3	TRBD1	CASSIQGSDTQYF	TGTGCCAGCAGCATACAGGGGTCAGATACGCAGTATTTT